Each of the 26 T cell receptor beta chains below was sequenced from the same sample in a study of monozygotic twins with inflammatory bowel disease. TCRdb reprocessed the 5' RACE reads and keeps a single row for each CDR3 protein, giving no DNA. The sample data list approximately 400,000 distinct CDR3 sequences. The sample comprised blood. The receptors come from a human donor with ulcerative colitis or Crohn's disease, or a healthy co-twin of an affected twin (not recorded which).

V is TRBV14 and J is TRBJ1-4. The CDR3 is 18 amino acids. Germline-derived CDR1 and CDR2 are SGHDN and FVKESK. The CDR3 reads CASSQESHHQLIIEKLFF.

The chain couples TRBV20-1 to TRBJ1-6; TCRdb designates TRBD1, a call that cannot be tested without DNA. The CDR3 is 16 amino acids. From germline, CDR1 is DFQATT and CDR2 SNEGSKA (reference sequence). The CDR3: CSALGGRGQVNSPLHF.

The chain recombines TRBV5-1 with TRBJ1-1; TCRdb picks TRBD1, but there is no DNA to check that call. Looked up from germline, CDR1 is SGHRS and CDR2 is YFSETQ. The CDR3 extends over 12 amino acids. This CDR3 is CASSLTGVEAFF.

This chain connects TRBV30 to TRBJ2-3. This CDR3 region has 12 residues. Germline lookup yields CDR1 GTSNPN and CDR2 SVGIG (reference sequence). The CDR3 loop is CAWSVLTDTQYF.

V is TRBV27 and J is TRBJ2-7; TCRdb names TRBD2, which stays unverified in the absence of DNA. CDR3 length: 16 amino acids. Germline V lookup: CDR1 MNHEY, CDR2 SMNVEV (reference sequence). This chain's CDR3 is CASSFSRGAIVYEQYF.

The chain's CDR3 is CSALFGGNYGYTF. The chain carries TRBV29-1 and TRBJ1-2. The CDR3 covers 13 residues. Germline V lookup: CDR1 SQVTM, CDR2 ANQGSEA.

The chain has TRBV27 and TRBJ1-2; the TCRdb D gene call, TRBD1, has no DNA to confirm it. The CDR3 runs 14 residues. Germline loops: CDR1 MNHEY, CDR2 SMNVEV (reference sequence). This chain's CDR3 is CASSLQQGLRGYTF.

V usage is TRBV10-3 and J usage is TRBJ1-2; TCRdb gives TRBD1 as the D gene, but with no DNA this cannot be confirmed. Germline loops: CDR1 ENHRY, CDR2 SYGVKD. The CDR3 sequence is 14 residues long. The CDR3 reads CAISEGQANYGYTF.

The V gene is TRBV6-1, the J gene TRBJ1-1; without DNA, the TCRdb call of TRBD1 cannot be checked. Germline V gene data show CDR1 as MNHNS and CDR2 as SASEGT. This CDR3 region has 13 residues. CDR3: CASKGQTNTEAFF.

The chain recombines TRBV7-2 with TRBJ1-5; absent DNA, TCRdb's TRBD1 call cannot be checked. Germline values: CDR1 SGHTA, CDR2 FQGNSA. The CDR3 is 13 amino acids. The CDR3 is CASSLGVAQPQHF.

This chain joins TRBV5-1 and TRBJ1-6. The CDR3 sequence is 15 residues long. The germline gives CDR1 SGHRS, CDR2 YFSETQ. This CDR3 is CASSLYSDYNSPLHF.

V gene TRBV6-5 combines with J gene TRBJ1-1. Germline V lookup: CDR1 MNHEY, CDR2 SVGAGI. The CDR3 sequence is 15 residues long. CDR3 loop: CASSSSTAQNTEAFF.

This rearrangement joins TRBV6-6 to TRBJ2-7; without DNA, the TCRdb call of TRBD1 cannot be checked. Looked up from germline, CDR1 is MNHNY and CDR2 is SVGAGI (reference sequence). This CDR3 has 13 residues. CDR3 residues: CASSSGQGSRQYF.

The chain joins TRBV6-2 or TRBV6-3 to TRBJ2-7. The germline CDR1 and CDR2 sequences are MNHEY and SVGEGT. CDR3 length: 15 amino acids. This CDR3 reads CASRYDAVQSYEQYF.

The CDR3 here is CASSVESSGNTIYF. V and J are TRBV9 and TRBJ1-3. CDR1 is SGDLS, CDR2 YYNGEE, per germline. The CDR3 extends over 14 amino acids.

The genes are TRBV15 and TRBJ2-1. CDR1 is LNHNV, CDR2 YYDKDF, per germline (reference sequence). The CDR3 runs to 12 residues. This CDR3 is CATSRDWDEQFF.

The chain employs TRBV11-3 and TRBJ2-1. From germline, CDR1 is SGHNT and CDR2 YENEEA. The CDR3 contains 14 residues. CDR3 sequence: CASSFSFSYNEQFF.

The rearrangement joins TRBV28 to TRBJ2-7; TCRdb selects TRBD2, and the lack of DNA leaves this call unchecked. Germline lookup yields CDR1 MDHEN and CDR2 SYDVKM. The CDR3 runs to 14 residues. CDR3 region: CASSLSGGSYEQYF. The whole variable domain, filled in from reference TRBV28 and TRBJ2-7, reads DVKVTQSSRYLVKRTGEKVFLECVQDMDHENMFWYRQDPGLGLRLIYFSYDVKMKEKGDIPEGYSVSREKKERFSLILESASTNQTSMYLCASSLSGGSYEQYFGPGTRLTVT.

The chain employs TRBV7-2 and TRBJ2-2; the D call from TCRdb, TRBD2, cannot be confirmed without DNA. Germline V gene sequence: CDR1 SGHTA, CDR2 FQGNSA. This CDR3 comprises 15 residues. The CDR3 loop is CASSNRLAGPGELFF.

The V call is TRBV7-9, the J call TRBJ2-1; TCRdb gives TRBD2 as the D gene, but with no DNA this cannot be confirmed. In germline, CDR1 is SEHNR, CDR2 FQNEAQ (reference sequence). The CDR3 loop spans 15 amino acids. The CDR3 loop reads CASGRGSGGSHEQFF. The variable domain in full, completed from reference TRBV7-9 and TRBJ2-1, reads DTGVSQNPRHKITKRGQNVTFRCDPISEHNRLYWYRQTLGQGPEFLTYFQNEAQLEKSRLLSDRFSAERPKGSFSTLEIQRTEQGDSAMYLCASGRGSGGSHEQFFGPGTRLTVL.

The chain employs TRBV11-3 and TRBJ2-2; as DNA is missing, the TRBD1 call by TCRdb cannot be tested. CDR1 and CDR2 from the germline V gene are SGHNT and YENEEA. CDR3 size: 16 residues. CDR3 protein: CASISDRGRNTGELFF. Full variable domain (remainder filled in from reference TRBV11-3 and TRBJ2-2): EAGVVQSPRYKIIEKKQPVAFWCNPISGHNTLYWYLQNLGQGPELLIRYENEEAVDDSQLPKDRFSAERLKGVDSTLKIQPAELGDSAVYLCASISDRGRNTGELFFGEGSRLTVL.

This rearrangement joins TRBV20-1 to TRBJ1-5; checking the TCRdb D call of TRBD1 is not possible without DNA. Per the germline V gene, CDR1 is DFQATT and CDR2 is SNEGSKA (reference sequence). The CDR3 sequence is 15 residues long. The CDR3 spells CSAPSGGSRNQPQHF.

The V and J genes are TRBV6-5 and TRBJ2-3; the TCRdb D gene call, TRBD2, has no DNA to confirm it. Germline V lookup: CDR1 MNHEY, CDR2 SVGAGI. CDR3 length: 15 amino acids. The CDR3 loop reads CASRTERTSGDTQYF.

The gene calls are TRBV25-1 and TRBJ2-1. The CDR3 is 11 residues long. Germline CDR1 MGHDK, CDR2 SYGVNS. The CDR3 loop reads CASSVRSEQFF.

The chain has TRBV7-9 and TRBJ2-5; TCRdb's D gene call, TRBD2, goes unchecked for lack of DNA. CDR3 length: 14 amino acids. Germline CDR1 reads SEHNR; CDR2 reads FQNEAQ (reference sequence). The CDR3 loop is CASSLGVTQETQYF.

The chain combines TRBV29-1 with TRBJ1-1; TCRdb's D gene call, TRBD1, goes unchecked for lack of DNA. This CDR3 spans 14 amino acids. Looked up from germline, CDR1 is SQVTM and CDR2 is ANQGSEA. The CDR3 sequence: CSVETGGWNTEAFF.